One and the same sample provided the 22 T cell receptor beta chains below, sequenced in a study of shared clonotypes between healthy human individuals. Naivety among CD8 cells was defined by CD45RO negativity and positive CCR7 selection, thereby excluding terminally differentiated effector memory CD45RA+ cells. TCRdb's table, derived via immunoSEQ multiplex PCR, lists solely in-frame clones and lacks some. The sample lists millions of clones; approximately 94% were seen once. Sequencing was performed on naive CD8+ T cells from PBMCs. These receptors were obtained from a man aged 18 to 29 in good health. Some clones in this sample may be carry-over from other donors' samples.

The chain links TRBV13 to TRBJ2-7, with 12 bases aligning to TRBD1. This CDR3 spans 15 amino acids. Trimming at V came to 4 bases and at J to 6 bases, leaving 7 bases not matched to a gene. Looked up from germline, CDR1 is PRHDT and CDR2 is FYEKMQ (reference sequence). CDR3 nucleotide sequence: TGTGCCAGCAGCTCGCCGGGGACAGGGGGCGGCGAGCAGTACTTC. Encoded protein: CASSSPGTGGGEQYF. The whole variable domain, filled in from reference TRBV13 and TRBJ2-7, reads AAGVIQSPRHLIKEKRETATLKCYPIPRHDTVYWYQQGPGQDPQFLISFYEKMQSDKGSIPDRFSAQQFSDYHSELNMSSLELGDSALYFCASSSPGTGGGEQYFGPGTRLTVT.

The gene calls are TRBV7-6 and TRBJ2-2, with D unclear. Between the trimmed V and J ends, which lost 5 bases and 4 bases, there was a span of 14 bases. Germline CDR1 and CDR2: SGHVS and FNYEAQ. The CDR3 covers 15 residues. CDR3 region: CASSHASGFTGELFF. In DNA form, the CDR3 reads TGTGCCAGCAGCCACGCCTCGGGCTTCACCGGGGAGCTGTTTTTT.

Points on this clone: Other nucleotide sequences in the sample specify the same CDR3. The V and J genes are TRBV27 and TRBJ1-2; D possibly corresponds to TRBD1 (5 bases). Germline V gene lookup returns CDR1 MNHEY and CDR2 SMNVEV (reference sequence). The CDR3 is made up of 15 amino acids. V shed 0 bases and J shed 2 bases, with 10 bases lying between them. DNA of the CDR3: TGTGCCAGCAGTTTATCCGGAGGGGCGAACTATGGCTACACCTTC. Protein: CASSLSGGANYGYTF.

This clone was counted once. The chain uses TRBV9 and TRBJ2-7, with 7 bases identical to TRBD2. The junction had 6 bases not matched to a gene; V was cut back by 0 bases and J by 0 bases. Germline CDR1 is SGDLS and CDR2 is YYNGEE. CDR3 length: 16 residues. CDR3 sequence (DNA): TGTGCCAGCAGCGTAGAAGGCGGGAGTTTCTCCTACGAGCAGTACTTC. Amino acid sequence: CASSVEGGSFSYEQYF.

The V gene is TRBV28, the J gene TRBJ2-1; 9 bases align to TRBD2. V lost 2 bases to trimming and J lost 9 bases; unmatched junction nucleotides: 8. The CDR3 covers 15 residues. CDR1 is MDHEN, CDR2 SYDVKM, per germline. The CDR3: CASSLNPAGGREQFF. The DNA for the CDR3 is TGTGCCAGCAGTTTAAACCCAGCGGGGGGCCGTGAGCAGTTCTTC. Combining the CDR3 with reference TRBV28 and TRBJ2-1 gives the whole variable domain DVKVTQSSRYLVKRTGEKVFLECVQDMDHENMFWYRQDPGLGLRLIYFSYDVKMKEKGDIPEGYSVSREKKERFSLILESASTNQTSMYLCASSLNPAGGREQFFGPGTRLTVL.

This chain links TRBV7-9 with TRBJ1-1; D is unclear. Trimming left V 1 base short and J 7 bases short, with 10 bases between. This CDR3 has 13 amino acids. Germline CDR1 is SEHNR and CDR2 is FQNEAQ (reference sequence). In DNA, the CDR3 is TGTGCCAGCAGCTTAGTGGGATCGGATGAAGCTTTCTTT. Amino acids: CASSLVGSDEAFF.

This clone appeared once. This sequence joins TRBV19 and TRBJ2-7; weak D call: TRBD1 (5 bases). CDR3 length: 14 amino acids. V lost 1 base to trimming and J lost 5 bases, with 12 bases between them. Germline CDR1 is LNHDA and CDR2 is SQIVND (reference sequence). The chain's CDR3 is CASSIAAGADEQYF. CDR3 nucleotides: TGTGCCAGTAGTATAGCGGCTGGGGCCGACGAGCAGTACTTC.

This rearrangement joins TRBV11-3 to TRBJ2-5; 12 nucleotides line up with TRBD2. With 4 bases clipped from V and 7 bases from J, the junction kept 10 bases outside the gene matches. The CDR3 covers 16 residues. Germline assignment: CDR1 SGHNT and CDR2 YENEEA. The chain's CDR3 is CASSSRTSGAEGTQYF. The CDR3 region has the DNA TGTGCCAGCAGCTCCCGGACTAGCGGGGCAGAAGGGACCCAGTACTTC.

The chain combines TRBV5-4 with TRBJ2-7, with 10 bases aligning to TRBD1. CDR1 is SGHNT and CDR2 is YYREEE in the germline V gene (reference sequence). J lost 0 bases, V lost 4 bases, and 1 base had no gene match. The CDR3 covers 14 residues. CDR3 sequence: CASSDRGLSYEQYF. CDR3 DNA sequence: TGTGCCAGCAGCGACAGGGGGCTCTCCTACGAGCAGTACTTC.

The chain is built from TRBV4-3 and TRBJ1-4, with unresolved D. The CDR3 is made up of 15 amino acids. V was shortened by 1 base and J by 6 bases, with 12 bases between the two germline ends. Germline V CDR1 and CDR2: LGHNA, YSLEER. The CDR3 region is CASSQGSSPYEKLFF. The CDR3 bases are TGCGCCAGCAGCCAAGGTTCCTCACCTTATGAAAAACTGTTTTTT.

The chain couples TRBV28 to TRBJ2-2, with TRBD2 as a possible D gene (5 bases). Germline V gene lookup returns CDR1 MDHEN and CDR2 SYDVKM. V was clipped by 5 bases and J by 3 bases, with 16 bases between them. The CDR3 has 16 amino acids. CDR3 protein: CASSPPSGEYTGELFF. The CDR3 nucleotides read TGTGCCAGCAGTCCGCCCTCCGGGGAATACACCGGGGAGCTGTTTTTT.

This clone is a singleton in its sample. This chain connects TRBV28 to TRBJ2-2, with 9 positions matching TRBD1. The CDR3 runs to 18 residues. After removal of 5 bases from V and 3 bases from J, the junction contained 13 bases not matched to a gene. CDR1 and CDR2 (germline): MDHEN, SYDVKM. The CDR3 reads CASSAPFSGTGYTGELFF. The CDR3 DNA reads as TGTGCCAGCAGTGCACCCTTTTCCGGGACAGGGTACACCGGGGAGCTGTTTTTT.

As regards this clone: This sample also contains other DNA sequences that code for the same CDR3. The chain couples TRBV19 to TRBJ2-7; D not certain. The CDR3 has 14 amino acids. V was shortened by 2 bases and J by 1 base, with 9 bases between the two germline ends. Germline V CDR1 and CDR2: LNHDA, SQIVND (reference sequence). The CDR3 nucleotides read TGTGCCAGTAGTATACGTGACACTTCCTACGAGCAGTACTTC. Its protein is CASSIRDTSYEQYF.

The V and J genes are TRBV5-6 and TRBJ2-7; TRBD2 agrees at 9 bases. CDR1 is SGHDT, CDR2 YYEEEE, per germline. V trimming: 4 bases; J trimming: 3 bases; junction bases outside the gene matches: 14. The CDR3 covers 17 residues. CDR3 DNA: TGTGCCAGCAGCCACGTAAAGACTTCACTAGCGGGCTACGAGCAGTACTTC. Its translation: CASSHVKTSLAGYEQYF.

A word on this clone: Other DNA sequences in the sample encode the same CDR3. The chain is built from TRBV9 and TRBJ2-1; D not certain. The V and J ends lost 2 bases and 4 bases respectively, with 4 bases between them. Germline V CDR1 and CDR2: SGDLS, YYNGEE. This CDR3 is 12 amino acids long. The CDR3 DNA is TGTGCCAGCAGCGTCAATTACAATGAGCAGTTCTTC. Protein sequence: CASSVNYNEQFF. Full variable domain (rest looked up from reference TRBV9 and TRBJ2-1): DSGVTQTPKHLITATGQRVTLRCSPRSGDLSVYWYQQSLDQGLQFLIQYYNGEERAKGNILERFSAQQFPDLHSELNLSSLELGDSALYFCASSVNYNEQFFGPGTRLTVL.

The chain is built from TRBV6-1 and TRBJ2-1; D perhaps matches TRBD2 (6 bases). V shed 7 bases and J shed 0 bases, with 13 bases lying between them. The germline CDR1 and CDR2 sequences are MNHNS and SASEGT. CDR3 length: 15 amino acids. The DNA for the CDR3 is TGTGCCAGCACCGTTGGGACTTCCTCCTACAATGAGCAGTTCTTC. Its protein product is CASTVGTSSYNEQFF.

This rearrangement joins TRBV19 to TRBJ2-7; no reliable D call. Trimming removed 5 bases from V and 0 bases from J, with 17 bases in between. This CDR3 region has 16 residues. Germline V gene data show CDR1 as LNHDA and CDR2 as SQIVND (reference sequence). In DNA form, the CDR3 reads TGTGCCAGTAGTCCCGGAAAGAGCAAGAGCTCCTACGAGCAGTACTTC. Translating it yields CASSPGKSKSSYEQYF.

The chain combines TRBV9 with TRBJ2-7; a weak D match, TRBD1 (6 bases). CDR3 length: 17 residues. V was shortened by 3 bases and J by 0 bases, with 19 bases between the two germline ends. From germline, CDR1 is SGDLS and CDR2 YYNGEE. CDR3 sequence reads: CASSANPYRENSYEQYF. In DNA form, the CDR3 reads TGTGCCAGCAGCGCCAATCCCTACAGGGAAAACTCCTACGAGCAGTACTTC.

The chain combines TRBV4-3 with TRBJ2-1, with D tentatively TRBD2 (5 bases). Germline V gene data show CDR1 as LGHNA and CDR2 as YSLEER. Trimming took 4 bases from V and 13 from J, leaving 17 bases between them. This CDR3 contains 13 residues. The CDR3 DNA follows: TGCGCCAGCAGCCCCCCGGCGGAGGAGGTCCAGTTCTTC. Translated: CASSPPAEEVQFF.

The rearrangement links TRBV5-1 to TRBJ1-1; D gene uncertain. CDR1 and CDR2 from the germline V gene are SGHRS and YFSETQ. The length of the CDR3 is 14 residues. V was shortened by 5 bases and J by 1 base, with 12 bases between the two germline ends. The CDR3 region is CASRDGLSNTEAFF. Here the CDR3 DNA reads TGCGCCAGCAGGGACGGACTTTCGAACACTGAAGCTTTCTTT.

The chain is built from TRBV29-1 and TRBJ2-1; D is perhaps TRBD2 (5 bases). Germline assignment: CDR1 SQVTM and CDR2 ANQGSEA. There are 12 residues in the CDR3. V shed 5 bases and J shed 4 bases, with 9 bases lying between them. The CDR3 coding sequence is TGCAGCGTTCTGGACTTTTACAATGAGCAGTTCTTC. Translated: CSVLDFYNEQFF.

As for this clone: Other nucleotide sequences from this sample produce the same CDR3. The chain has TRBV28 and TRBJ2-7; D is unresolved. CDR3 length: 11 amino acids. V gave up 5 bases and J gave up 2 bases, with 4 bases separating them. Germline V CDR1 and CDR2: MDHEN, SYDVKM. CDR3 amino acids: CASSPTYEQYF. Written as DNA, the CDR3 is TGTGCCAGCAGTCCAACCTACGAGCAGTACTTC.